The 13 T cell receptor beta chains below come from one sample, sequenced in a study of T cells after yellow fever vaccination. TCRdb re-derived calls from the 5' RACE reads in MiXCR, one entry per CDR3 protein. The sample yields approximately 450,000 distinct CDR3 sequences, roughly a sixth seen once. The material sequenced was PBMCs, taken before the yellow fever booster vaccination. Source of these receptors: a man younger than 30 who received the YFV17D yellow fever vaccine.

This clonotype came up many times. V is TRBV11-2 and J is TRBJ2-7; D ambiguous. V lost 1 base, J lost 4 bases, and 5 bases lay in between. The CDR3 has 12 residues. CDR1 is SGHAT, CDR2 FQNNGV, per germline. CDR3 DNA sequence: TGTGCCAGCAGCTTAGTCCGATACGAGCAGTACTTC. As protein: CASSLVRYEQYF.

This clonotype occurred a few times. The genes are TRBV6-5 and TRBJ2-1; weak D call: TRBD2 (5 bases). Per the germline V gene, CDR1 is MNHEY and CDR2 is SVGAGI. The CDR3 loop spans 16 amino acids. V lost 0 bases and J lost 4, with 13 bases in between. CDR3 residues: CASSYSAAFGYNEQFF. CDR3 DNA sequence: TGTGCCAGCAGTTACTCAGCGGCATTCGGTTACAATGAGCAGTTCTTC.

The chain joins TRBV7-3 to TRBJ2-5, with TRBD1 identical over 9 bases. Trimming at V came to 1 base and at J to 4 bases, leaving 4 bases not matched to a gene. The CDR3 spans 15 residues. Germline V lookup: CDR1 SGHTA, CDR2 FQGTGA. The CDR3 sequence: CASSLSGQGLETQYF. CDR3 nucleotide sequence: TGTGCCAGCAGCTTAAGTGGACAGGGGCTAGAGACCCAGTACTTC.

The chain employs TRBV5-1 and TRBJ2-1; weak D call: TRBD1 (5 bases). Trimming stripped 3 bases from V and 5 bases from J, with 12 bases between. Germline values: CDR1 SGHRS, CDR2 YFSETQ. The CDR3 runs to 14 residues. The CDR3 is CASSSFRVDNEQFF. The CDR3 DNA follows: TGCGCCAGCAGCTCGTTCAGGGTTGACAATGAGCAGTTCTTC.

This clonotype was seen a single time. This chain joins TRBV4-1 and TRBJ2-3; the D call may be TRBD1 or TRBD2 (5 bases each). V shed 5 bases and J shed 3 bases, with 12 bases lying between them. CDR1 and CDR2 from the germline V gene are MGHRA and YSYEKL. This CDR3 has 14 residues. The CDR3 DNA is TGCGCCAGCAGCGTAGCGAGACAGACAGATACGCAGTATTTT. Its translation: CASSVARQTDTQYF.

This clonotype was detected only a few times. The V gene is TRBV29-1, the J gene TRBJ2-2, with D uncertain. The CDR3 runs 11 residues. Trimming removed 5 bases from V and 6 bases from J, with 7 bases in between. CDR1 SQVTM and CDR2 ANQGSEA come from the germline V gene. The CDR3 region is CSVSIAGELFF. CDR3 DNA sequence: TGCAGCGTTTCCATCGCCGGGGAGCTGTTTTTT.

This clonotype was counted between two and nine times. The CDR3 loop reads CASERGVRGTDTQYF. The CDR3 DNA is TGTGCCAGCGAAAGAGGGGTGCGAGGCACAGATACGCAGTATTTT. This chain uses TRBV7-9 with TRBJ2-3, with D perhaps given as TRBD1 or TRBD2 (5 bases each). This CDR3 spans 15 amino acids. The germline CDR1 and CDR2 sequences are SEHNR and FQNEAQ (reference sequence). Trimming pared 8 bases from V and 1 base from J, leaving 16 bases between.

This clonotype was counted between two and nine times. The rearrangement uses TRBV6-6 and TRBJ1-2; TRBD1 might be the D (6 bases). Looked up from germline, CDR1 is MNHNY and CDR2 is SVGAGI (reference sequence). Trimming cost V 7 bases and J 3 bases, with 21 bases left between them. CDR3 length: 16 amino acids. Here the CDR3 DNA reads TGTGCCAGCATCAACACCGAGGGGGGGTTGTACTATGGCTACACCTTC. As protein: CASINTEGGLYYGYTF.

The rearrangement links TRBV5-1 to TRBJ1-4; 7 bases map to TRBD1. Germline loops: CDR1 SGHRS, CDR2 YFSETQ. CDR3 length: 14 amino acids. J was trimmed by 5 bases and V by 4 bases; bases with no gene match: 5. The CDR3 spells CASSQGQNNEKLFF. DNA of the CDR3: TGCGCCAGCAGCCAGGGACAGAACAATGAAAAACTGTTTTTT.

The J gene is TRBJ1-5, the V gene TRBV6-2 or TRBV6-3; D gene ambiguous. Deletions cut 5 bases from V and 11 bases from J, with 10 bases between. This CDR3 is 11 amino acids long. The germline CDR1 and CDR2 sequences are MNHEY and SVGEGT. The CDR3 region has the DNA TGTGCCAGCAGTAATGGTCGAACCCAGCATTTT. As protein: CASSNGRTQHF.

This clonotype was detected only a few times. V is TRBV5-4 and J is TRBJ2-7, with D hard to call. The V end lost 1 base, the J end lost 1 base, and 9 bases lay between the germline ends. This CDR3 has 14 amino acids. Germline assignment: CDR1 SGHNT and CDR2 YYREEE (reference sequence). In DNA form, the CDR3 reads TGTGCCAGCAGCTTGCTCCTGGGTTCCTACGAGCAGTACTTC. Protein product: CASSLLLGSYEQYF.

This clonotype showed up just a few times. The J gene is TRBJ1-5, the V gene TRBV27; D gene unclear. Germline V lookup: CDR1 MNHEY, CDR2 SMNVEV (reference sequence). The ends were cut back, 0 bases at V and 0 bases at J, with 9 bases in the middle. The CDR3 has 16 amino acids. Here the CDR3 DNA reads TGTGCCAGCAGTTTATCCGGCGGGCTTAGCAATCAGCCCCAGCATTTT. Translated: CASSLSGGLSNQPQHF.

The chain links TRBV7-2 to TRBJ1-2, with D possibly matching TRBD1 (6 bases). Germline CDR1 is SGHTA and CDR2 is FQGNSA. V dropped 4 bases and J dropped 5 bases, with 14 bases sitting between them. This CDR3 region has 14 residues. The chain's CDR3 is CASSSYRVQYGYTF. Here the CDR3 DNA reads TGTGCCAGCAGCTCATACAGGGTGCAATATGGCTACACCTTC.